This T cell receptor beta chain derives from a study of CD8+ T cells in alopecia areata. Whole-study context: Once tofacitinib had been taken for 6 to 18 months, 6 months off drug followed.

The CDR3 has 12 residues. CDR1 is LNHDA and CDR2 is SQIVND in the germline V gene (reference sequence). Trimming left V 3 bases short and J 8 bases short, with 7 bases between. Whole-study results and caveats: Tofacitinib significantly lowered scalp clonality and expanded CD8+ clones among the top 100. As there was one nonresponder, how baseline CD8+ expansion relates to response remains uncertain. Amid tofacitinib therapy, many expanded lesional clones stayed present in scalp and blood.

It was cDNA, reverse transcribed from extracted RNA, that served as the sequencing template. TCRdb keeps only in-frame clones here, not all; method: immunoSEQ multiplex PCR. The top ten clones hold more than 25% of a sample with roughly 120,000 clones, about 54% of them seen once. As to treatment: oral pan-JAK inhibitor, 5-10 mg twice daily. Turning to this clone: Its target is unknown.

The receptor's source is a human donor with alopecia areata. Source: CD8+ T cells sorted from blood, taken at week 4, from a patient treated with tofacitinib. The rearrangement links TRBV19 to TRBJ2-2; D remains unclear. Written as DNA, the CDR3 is TGTGCCAGTAGTATCCCCCCTGGGGAGCTGTTTTTT. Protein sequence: CASSIPPGELFF. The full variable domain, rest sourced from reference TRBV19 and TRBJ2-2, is DGGITQSPKYLFRKEGQNVTLSCEQNLNHDAMYWYRQDPGQGLRLIYYSQIVNDFQKGDIAEGYSVSREKKESFPLTVTSAQKNPTAFYLCASSIPPGELFFGEGSRLTVL.